The rows below give T cell receptor beta chains drawn from one sample of a study of post-analysis software for immune sequencing data. A single record per CDR3 protein comes from TCRdb applying MiXCR to the PCR reads. The sample includes about 800,000 distinct CDR3 sequences, 30% of them seen just once. Source material: blood. All receptors derive from a girl aged 5-17 years with multiple sclerosis. CDR3s include the opening cysteine and the closing phenylalanine or tryptophan. A D gene is named only where the DNA matches it firmly. The size field is filled for only some rows; it gives once, few, many or a size class.

size,D,V,J,DNA,CDR3
few,.,TRBV20-1,TRBJ2-3,TGCAGTGCTAGAGAGGCGGGACAGACGCAGTATTTT,CSAREAGQTQYF
once,TRBD1,TRBV6-6,TRBJ1-5,TGTGCCAGCAGACCCGTGGGGACAGGGGGTTGGATTCAGCCCCAGCATTTT,CASRPVGTGGWIQPQHF
few,.,TRBV24-1,TRBJ2-4,TGTGCCACCAGTGATTTGGCCGGGGCACCTTTAGCCAAAAACATTCAGTACTTC,CATSDLAGAPLAKNIQYF
once,.,TRBV7-9,TRBJ2-3,TGTGCCAGCAGCGACCGATCAGGGAGGCCGGAGGCAGATACGCAGTATTTT,CASSDRSGRPEADTQYF
.,.,TRBV20-1,TRBJ2-5,TGCAGTGCTAGCTTAGGTCGGGAGACCCAGTACTTC,CSASLGRETQYF
few,TRBD1,TRBV18,TRBJ1-4,TGTGCCAGCTCCCCGACAGGGCGGGATGAAAAACTGTTTTTT,CASSPTGRDEKLFF
few,TRBD1,TRBV6-6,TRBJ2-7,TGTGCCAGCAGCCGACAGGGCTACGAGCAGTACTTC,CASSRQGYEQYF
few,.,TRBV6-2/TRBV6-3,TRBJ2-3,TGTGCCAGCAGTTACTCAAGGCCAGGAGCGCAGTATTTT,CASSYSRPGAQYF
.,TRBD2,TRBV20-1,TRBJ2-3,TGCAGTGCTAGAATTCCAGCGGGAGGTGGGGATACGCAGTATTTT,CSARIPAGGGDTQYF
few,.,TRBV18,TRBJ2-7,TGTGCCAGCTCATCTTCCGGGACCTTAGCCCTGTACGAGCAGTACTTC,CASSSSGTLALYEQYF
few,TRBD2,TRBV20-1,TRBJ2-3,TGCAGTGCCGGGACTAGCGGGACAATAGATACGCAGTATTTT,CSAGTSGTIDTQYF
.,TRBD1,TRBV28,TRBJ2-5,TGTGCCAGCAGTCCACACCAGGGGGCTGGGGAGACCCAGTACTTC,CASSPHQGAGETQYF
few,.,TRBV7-2,TRBJ1-1,TGTGCCAGCAGCTTAAGCATGGGGGTTGGGGCTTTCTTT,CASSLSMGVGAFF
many,.,TRBV11-2,TRBJ2-3,TGTGCCAGCAGCTTAGTGGGGGGAGGCGGAACAGATACGCAGTATTTT,CASSLVGGGGTDTQYF
.,TRBD2,TRBV5-1,TRBJ2-5,TGCGCCAGCAGCTCGGGACTAGCGGGGGGAGTCCATGAGCAGTACTTC,CASSSGLAGGVHEQYF
few,.,TRBV6-5,TRBJ1-6,TGTGCCAGCAGTTACGGGCCTGGGGATTCAGGGCGCAATTCACCCCTCCACTTT,CASSYGPGDSGRNSPLHF
few,.,TRBV20-1,TRBJ2-5,TGCAGTGCTAGCCTCCCCTCGACCGGGGGAGTGGAGACCCAGTACTTC,CSASLPSTGGVETQYF
.,.,TRBV7-2,TRBJ1-2,TGTGCCAGCAGCCCAGTACTGGACAGTCGATTCTACACCTTC,CASSPVLDSRFYTF
few,TRBD1,TRBV20-1,TRBJ1-1,TGCAGTGCTAGGACAGGGGGCTGGGCGACTGAAGCTTTCTTT,CSARTGGWATEAFF
few,.,TRBV28,TRBJ2-6,TGTGCCAGCAGTTTCGCGGGGCCCTCTGGGGCCAACGTCCTGACTTTC,CASSFAGPSGANVLTF
.,.,TRBV12-3/TRBV12-4,TRBJ2-1,TGTGCCAGCAGCCTAGACAGCCCACTAGGTGAGCAGTTCTTC,CASSLDSPLGEQFF
.,.,TRBV20-1,TRBJ1-2,TGCAGTGCTAGAGATAGAGGGAGATGGCTGGGCTACACCTTC,CSARDRGRWLGYTF
.,TRBD1,TRBV28,TRBJ2-5,TGTGCCAGCAGAATGACAGGGTCCCCAGAGACCCAGTACTTC,CASRMTGSPETQYF
.,.,TRBV28,TRBJ2-4,TGTGCCAGCCTTGCACACGGAGAGGCCAAAAACATTCAGTACTTC,CASLAHGEAKNIQYF
few,TRBD1,TRBV20-1,TRBJ1-2,TGCAGTGCTCGCCCGAGGGACAGGGGGATTGGCTACACCTTC,CSARPRDRGIGYTF
.,.,TRBV7-2,TRBJ1-2,TGTGCCAGCAGCCGCCTACAGGGAAATCGCTATGGCTACACCTTC,CASSRLQGNRYGYTF
.,.,TRBV10-1,TRBJ2-1,TGCGCCAGCAGTGAGCGAGCAAGTTTCTCCTACAATGAGCAGTTCTTC,CASSERASFSYNEQFF
few,.,TRBV20-1,TRBJ1-5,TGCAGTGCTAGAACTCCAGACCCGGCTAGCAATCAGCCCCAGCATTTT,CSARTPDPASNQPQHF
.,.,TRBV12-3/TRBV12-4,TRBJ2-7,TGTGCCAGCAGTTTAAATGGGGGTTCTCACTACGAGCAGTACTTC,CASSLNGGSHYEQYF
.,.,TRBV20-1,TRBJ1-5,TGCAGTGCGAGGATAAAACAGGGACGATATAGCAATCAGCCCCAGCATTTT,CSARIKQGRYSNQPQHF
.,.,TRBV4-3,TRBJ2-1,TGCGCCAGCAGCCAAGAGCCAGCGGGCTTCAATGAGCAGTTCTTC,CASSQEPAGFNEQFF
once,TRBD1,TRBV29-1,TRBJ2-1,TGCAGCGTTGAAGGACAGGGGAACTACAATGAGCAGTTCTTC,CSVEGQGNYNEQFF
.,.,TRBV5-1,TRBJ2-1,TGCGCCAGCAGCTCGGACAGAAATTCGGGTGAGCAGTTCTTC,CASSSDRNSGEQFF
.,TRBD1,TRBV6-5,TRBJ1-2,TGTGCCAGCAGTTTCGAGCAGGGGGACTATGGCTACACCTTC,CASSFEQGDYGYTF
.,TRBD1,TRBV28,TRBJ2-7,TGTGCCAGCAGTCGACAGGGCTGGCCCTACGAGCAGTACTTC,CASSRQGWPYEQYF
few,.,TRBV9,TRBJ2-1,TGTGCCAGCAGCGTAGAGATTCGGGCCAAGGGCAATGAGCAGTTCTTC,CASSVEIRAKGNEQFF
.,.,TRBV11-2,TRBJ1-2,TGTGCCAGCAGCTCCGGACGGAGCAACTGCGGCTACACCTTC,CASSSGRSNCGYTF
.,TRBD2,TRBV10-2,TRBJ2-3,TGCGCCAGCAGTGAGTTCCCGACTAGCGGGGGCCCGGGAGATACGCAGTATTTT,CASSEFPTSGGPGDTQYF
.,.,TRBV6-2/TRBV6-3,TRBJ1-5,TGTGCCAGCCAAAACCATAGAACGGCCAATCAGCCCCAGCATTTT,CASQNHRTANQPQHF
few,.,TRBV7-2,TRBJ2-2,TGTGCCCGAAGAGGGGGGCACGGGGAGCTGTTTTTT,CARRGGHGELFF
.,TRBD1,TRBV7-2,TRBJ1-4,TGTGCCAGCAGCCCTGGGGGACAGAAGAATGAAAAACTGTTTTTT,CASSPGGQKNEKLFF
few,.,TRBV10-3,TRBJ1-1,TGTGCCATCAGTGAGACGGGTAACACTGAAGCTTTCTTT,CAISETGNTEAFF
many,.,TRBV4-2,TRBJ2-5,TGTGCCAGCAGCCGCGCCTCGACGCGGCCAAAAGAGACCCAGTACTTC,CASSRASTRPKETQYF
.,.,TRBV6-1,TRBJ1-2,TGTGCCAGCAGACAGACTAACTATGGCTACACCTTC,CASRQTNYGYTF